The 21 T cell receptor beta chains presented below share a single source sample, sequenced in a study of cytomegalovirus exposure and HLA in healthy donors. The primer mix had 60 Vbeta and 13 Jbeta primers. This table comes from immunoSEQ multiplex PCR, and its TCRdb copy is limited to in-frame clones, with some not included. The sample records 110,000 to 150,000 clones, approximately 82% being singletons. The sequenced sample was PBMCs. The receptors originated from a woman in her 40s in good health and CMV-seronegative.

V is TRBV10-3 and J is TRBJ2-7; 10 bases agree with TRBD1. The J segment lost 4 bases and the V segment lost 3 bases, leaving 15 bases of the junction unmatched. This CDR3 spans 18 amino acids. Germline values: CDR1 ENHRY, CDR2 SYGVKD. CDR3 bases: TGTGCCATCAGTGATTCGGGGGAGATGGACAGGGGGATTTACGAGCAGTACTTC. It codes for CAISDSGEMDRGIYEQYF.

The V and J genes are TRBV5-1 and TRBJ1-6; a possible D gene is TRBD1 (5 bases). CDR3 length: 14 amino acids. Germline CDR1 reads SGHRS; CDR2 reads YFSETQ. V was pared by 4 bases and J by 6 bases, with 11 bases between. The CDR3 loop is CASSPGGGNSPLHF. The CDR3 DNA sequence: TGCGCCAGCAGCCCCGGGGGGGGTAATTCACCCCTCCACTTT. Variable domain in full (rest from reference TRBV5-1 and TRBJ1-6): KAGVTQTPRYLIKTRGQQVTLSCSPISGHRSVSWYQQTPGQGLQFLFEYFSETQRNKGNFPGRFSGRQFSNSRSEMNVSTLELGDSALYLCASSPGGGNSPLHFGNGTRLTVT.

This clone was observed a handful of times. The V gene is TRBV7-3, the J gene TRBJ2-1; 11 nucleotides line up with TRBD2. After removal of 4 bases from V and 6 bases from J, the junction contained 2 bases not matched to a gene. The CDR3 runs to 14 residues. Germline V gene data show CDR1 as SGHTA and CDR2 as FQGTGA. Written as DNA, the CDR3 is TGTGCCAGCAGCTCGGGACTAGCGGTCAATGAGCAGTTCTTC. Its protein product is CASSSGLAVNEQFF.

This sequence joins TRBV30 and TRBJ1-4; 8 bases line up with TRBD1. This CDR3 has 14 residues. J gave up 8 bases and V 2 bases, and 7 bases lay outside the gene matches. The germline CDR1 and CDR2 sequences are GTSNPN and SVGIG (reference sequence). The CDR3 coding sequence is TGTGCCTGGAGTCCAGGGACAGGCTGGGAAAAACTGTTTTTT. Residues: CAWSPGTGWEKLFF.

The V call is TRBV25-1, the J call TRBJ2-6; possible D gene TRBD1, 5 bases. CDR1 and CDR2 from the germline V gene are MGHDK and SYGVNS. Trimming cost V 2 bases and J 0 bases, with 5 bases left between them. This CDR3 is 15 amino acids long. CDR3 in amino acids: CASSERGSGANVLTF. DNA for the CDR3: TGTGCCAGCAGTGAAAGGGGCTCTGGGGCCAACGTCCTGACTTTC.

The chain recombines TRBV7-9 with TRBJ2-1; 15 bases map to TRBD2. Germline V gene data show CDR1 as SEHNR and CDR2 as FQNEAQ (reference sequence). CDR3 length: 18 amino acids. V lost 5 bases to trimming and J lost 5 bases; unmatched junction nucleotides: 10. CDR3 bases: TGTGCCAGCAGCCCAGGACTAGCGGGAGGGCCTTTGGACAATGAGCAGTTCTTC. It translates to CASSPGLAGGPLDNEQFF.

The gene calls are TRBV7-6 and TRBJ2-1; 12 nucleotides line up with TRBD2. Germline trimming cut 2 bases from V and 5 bases from J; bases unmatched to any gene: 1. Germline CDR1 and CDR2: SGHVS and FNYEAQ. This CDR3 comprises 15 residues. CDR3 in amino acids: CASSLLAGGNNEQFF. CDR3 DNA: TGTGCCAGCAGCTTACTAGCGGGAGGGAACAATGAGCAGTTCTTC. Based on the CDR3 plus reference TRBV7-6 and TRBJ2-1, the full variable domain is GAGVSQSPRYKVTKRGQDVALRCDPISGHVSLYWYRQALGQGPEFLTYFNYEAQQDKSGLPNDRFSAERPEGSISTLTIQRTEQRDSAMYRCASSLLAGGNNEQFFGPGTRLTVL.

This chain links TRBV9 with TRBJ2-5; 8 positions agree with TRBD2. The J call is in doubt because the DNA end fits TRBJ2-7 better. The CDR3 sequence is 18 residues long. In germline, CDR1 is SGDLS, CDR2 YYNGEE. DNA of the CDR3: TGTGCCAGCAGCGTAGATCTAATGGGGACTAGTGGAAACTACGAGCAGTACTTC. It yields the protein CASSVDLMGTSGNYEQYF.

CDR3 sequence (DNA): TGTGCCAGCAGTGACGTTTACGAGCAGTACTTC. It codes for CASSDVYEQYF. The chain joins TRBV2 to TRBJ2-7; D is unresolved. V lost 3 bases and J lost 4, with 4 bases in between. Germline V CDR1 and CDR2: SNHLY, FYNNEI. The CDR3 length is 11 residues.

This clone was seen more than once but under ten times. V usage is TRBV4-3 and J usage is TRBJ1-5, with unresolved D. CDR3 length: 13 residues. CDR1 and CDR2 from the germline V gene are LGHNA and YSLEER. Trimming stripped 0 bases from V and 7 bases from J, with 7 bases between. This CDR3 is CASSQDSSQPQHF. The CDR3 DNA follows: TGCGCCAGCAGCCAAGATTCCTCCCAGCCCCAGCATTTT.

This chain links TRBV4-3 with TRBJ2-7; weak D call: TRBD2 (6 bases). Trimming shortened V by 0 bases and J by 5 bases, and 14 bases separated the two germline ends. The CDR3 sequence is 15 residues long. CDR1 LGHNA and CDR2 YSLEER come from the germline V gene. The CDR3 DNA reads TGCGCCAGCAGCCAAGAGCCGGGGACTTGGAACGAGCAGTACTTC. The encoded protein is CASSQEPGTWNEQYF.

V usage is TRBV7-9 and J usage is TRBJ2-3, with D tentatively TRBD2 (5 bases). In germline, CDR1 is SEHNR, CDR2 FQNEAQ (reference sequence). Trimming left V 5 bases short and J 5 bases short, with 17 bases between. The CDR3 is 15 amino acids. The CDR3, as DNA: TGTGCCAGCAGCCCCCTGCGGGCCCGGGGAGATACGCAGTATTTT. Protein product: CASSPLRARGDTQYF. The full variable domain, rest sourced from reference TRBV7-9 and TRBJ2-3, is DTGVSQNPRHKITKRGQNVTFRCDPISEHNRLYWYRQTLGQGPEFLTYFQNEAQLEKSRLLSDRFSAERPKGSFSTLEIQRTEQGDSAMYLCASSPLRARGDTQYFGPGTRLTVL.

The gene calls are TRBV18 and TRBJ2-7; perhaps TRBD1 as D (5 bases). The V gene's germline CDR1 is KGHSH and CDR2 LQKENI. V lost 2 bases and J 1 base, leaving 15 bases between the germline ends. The CDR3 loop spans 16 amino acids. The CDR3 coding sequence is TGTGCCAGCTCACCAATCGACAGAATTTTTTCCTACGAGCAGTACTTC. Protein sequence: CASSPIDRIFSYEQYF.

J is TRBJ2-5 and V is TRBV28, with 7 nucleotides matching TRBD1. The CDR3 totals 15 residues. The germline V gene encodes CDR1 MDHEN and CDR2 SYDVKM. V shed 1 base, J shed 5 bases, and the junction held 7 bases outside the gene matches. CDR3 loop: CASSLYPARGETQYF. The CDR3, as DNA: TGTGCCAGCAGTTTATACCCCGCCAGGGGGGAGACCCAGTACTTC.

About this clone: This sample includes further DNA sequences coding for the same CDR3. This chain joins TRBV6-5 and TRBJ1-4, with 9 bases identical to TRBD1. CDR1 is MNHEY, CDR2 SVGAGI, per germline. The CDR3 is 15 residues long. With 6 bases clipped from V and 11 bases from J, the junction kept 13 bases outside the gene matches. The CDR3 reads CASSYTRDRVGKLFF. The CDR3 DNA follows: TGTGCCAGCAGCTACACCCGGGACAGGGTAGGGAAACTGTTTTTT.

This chain uses TRBV4-2 with TRBJ1-1; 7 nucleotides line up with TRBD1. This CDR3 contains 17 residues. After removal of 4 bases from V and 3 bases from J, the junction contained 14 bases not matched to a gene. CDR1 and CDR2 (germline): LGHNA, YNFKEQ. CDR3 DNA sequence: TGTGCCAGCAGCCGACCCACCCTCGGGACAGTCGACACTGAAGCTTTCTTT. This sequence encodes CASSRPTLGTVDTEAFF.

Comments on this clone: Mismatch with germline at one junction end may stem from a read error. Other DNA sequences within the sample encode an identical CDR3. The chain joins TRBV7-3 to TRBJ1-1; tentatively, D is TRBD1 (6 bases). There are 15 residues in the CDR3. Germline CDR1 SGHTA, CDR2 FQGTGA. The CDR3 DNA is TGTGCCAGCAGTTTAAACAGGGTAGTGAACACTGAAGCCTTCTTT. It yields the protein CASSLNRVVNTEAFF. Full variable domain (remainder filled in from reference TRBV7-3 and TRBJ1-1): GAGVSQTPSNKVTEKGKYVELRCDPISGHTALYWYRQSLGQGPEFLIYFQGTGAADDSGLPNDRFFAVRPEGSVSTLKIQRTERGDSAVYLCASSLNRVVNTEAFFGQGTRLTVV.

The V gene is TRBV15, the J gene TRBJ2-3; 8 positions agree with TRBD2. Losses at the gene ends were 1 base for V and 3 bases for J; bases not matched to a gene: 9. The CDR3 has 17 amino acids. Germline CDR1 reads LNHNV; CDR2 reads YYDKDF (reference sequence). The CDR3 protein is CATSRGNAGGVTDTQYF. CDR3 in DNA: TGTGCCACCAGCAGAGGGAACGCGGGAGGTGTGACAGATACGCAGTATTTT.

This clone came up a few times. The V gene is TRBV7-9, the J gene TRBJ2-2, with D possibly TRBD1 on 5 matching bases. Germline V gives CDR1 SEHNR, CDR2 FQNEAQ (reference sequence). The CDR3 extends over 15 amino acids. V lost 3 bases to trimming and J lost 3 bases, with 11 bases between them. The CDR3 is CASSFRAVDTGELFF. The CDR3 DNA reads TGTGCCAGCAGCTTCAGGGCGGTCGACACCGGGGAGCTGTTTTTT.

In its sample, this clone was seen a few times. The chain uses TRBV6-5 and TRBJ2-3; unclear D gene. Between the trimmed V and J ends, which lost 5 bases and 0 bases, there was a span of 3 bases. CDR3 length equals 12 residues. CDR1 is MNHEY, CDR2 SVGAGI, per germline. CDR3 sequence: CASSPSTDTQYF. The CDR3 DNA is TGTGCCAGCAGTCCTAGCACAGATACGCAGTATTTT.

This chain links TRBV11-3 with TRBJ2-7; perhaps TRBD1 as D (7 bases). V lost 4 bases and J lost 2, with 21 bases in between. This CDR3 has 17 amino acids. Per germline, CDR1 SGHNT and CDR2 YENEEA. The CDR3 bases are TGTGCCAGCAGCTCAGGGACTGGAAGACAGGGCCCCTACGAGCAGTACTTC. Its protein product is CASSSGTGRQGPYEQYF.